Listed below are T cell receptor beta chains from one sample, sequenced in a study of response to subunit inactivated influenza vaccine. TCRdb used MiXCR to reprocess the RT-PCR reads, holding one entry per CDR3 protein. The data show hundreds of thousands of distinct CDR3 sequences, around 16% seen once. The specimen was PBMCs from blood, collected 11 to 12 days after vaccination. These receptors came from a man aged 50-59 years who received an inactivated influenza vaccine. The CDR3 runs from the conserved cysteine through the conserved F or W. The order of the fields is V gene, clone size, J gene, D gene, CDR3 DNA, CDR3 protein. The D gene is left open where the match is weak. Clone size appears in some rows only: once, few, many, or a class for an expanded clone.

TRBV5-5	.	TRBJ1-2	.	TGTGCCAGCAGCTTATCAGATGGGCACTATGGCTACACCTTC	CASSLSDGHYGYTF
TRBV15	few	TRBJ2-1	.	TGTGCCACCAGCAGAAACAGGGCCTCTCGCTTCGATGAGCAGTTCTTC	CATSRNRASRFDEQFF
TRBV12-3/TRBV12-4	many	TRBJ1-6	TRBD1	TGTGCCAGCAGTTTGCAGGGGGCTAATTCACCCCTCCACTTT	CASSLQGANSPLHF
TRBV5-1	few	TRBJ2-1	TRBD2	TGCGCCAGCAGGGGGACTAGCGGGGTGAACAATGAGCAGTTCTTC	CASRGTSGVNNEQFF
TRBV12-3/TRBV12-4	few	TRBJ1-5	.	TGTGCCAGCAGTTTCCTGGGGGGGCGAGGCAATCAGCCCCAGCATTTT	CASSFLGGRGNQPQHF
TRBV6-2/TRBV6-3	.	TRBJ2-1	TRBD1	TGTGCCAGCAGTTTGGGACAGGGGGCTTGGAATGAGCAGTTCTTC	CASSLGQGAWNEQFF
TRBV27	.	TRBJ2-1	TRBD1	TGTGCCAGCAGTTTATCGTACAGGGGGCAAAGAAATGAGCAGTTCTTC	CASSLSYRGQRNEQFF
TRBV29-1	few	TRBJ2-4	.	TGCAGCGTGGGCGAAAACATTCAGTACTTC	CSVGENIQYF
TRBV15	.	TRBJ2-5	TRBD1	TGTGCCACCAGCAGGCAGGACAGGGGCGGCGAGACCCAGTACTTC	CATSRQDRGGETQYF
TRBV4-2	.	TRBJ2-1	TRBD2	TGTGCCAGCAGCCAAGATCCGGAGCGGGGGGGCGGGAATGAGCAGTTCTTC	CASSQDPERGGGNEQFF
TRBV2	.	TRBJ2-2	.	TGTGCCAGCAGTGAATCTGGCGCCGGGGAGCTGTTTTTT	CASSESGAGELFF
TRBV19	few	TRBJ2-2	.	TGTGCCAGTAGTATATTCCAAGGGGCCGGGGAGCTGTTTTTT	CASSIFQGAGELFF
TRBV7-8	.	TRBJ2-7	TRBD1	TGTGCCAGCAGTCAAGCAGGGACAGCCCTCTCCTACGAGCAGTACTTC	CASSQAGTALSYEQYF
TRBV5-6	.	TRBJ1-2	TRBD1	TGTGCCAGCAGCTTCCAGGACAGGGCGTACTATGGCTACACCTTC	CASSFQDRAYYGYTF
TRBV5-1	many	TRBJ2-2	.	TGCGCCAGCAGCCCAGGACTTACCGGGGAGCTGTTTTTT	CASSPGLTGELFF
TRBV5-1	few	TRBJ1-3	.	TGCGCCAGCAGCTTTAACTCGGCGGGGCTGAGCTCTGGAAACACCATATATTTT	CASSFNSAGLSSGNTIYF
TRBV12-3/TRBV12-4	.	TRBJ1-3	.	TGTGCCAGCAGCCCCGCCGGGCGAAAAGGGTATTTT	CASSPAGRKGYF
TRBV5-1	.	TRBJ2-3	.	TGCGCCAGCAGCTTGTGGGGGGTTAGCACAGATACGCAGTATTTT	CASSLWGVSTDTQYF
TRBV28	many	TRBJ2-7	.	TGTGCCAGCTCGGGGCTTTCCTACGAGCAGTACTTC	CASSGLSYEQYF
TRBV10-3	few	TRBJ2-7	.	TGTGCCAGCCAGGGACGGCCCACCTACGAGCAGTACTTC	CASQGRPTYEQYF
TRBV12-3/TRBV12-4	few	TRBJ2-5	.	TGTGCCAGCAACCGGGCGGGCTACTTAGGGGAGACCCAGTACTTC	CASNRAGYLGETQYF
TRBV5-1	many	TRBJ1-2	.	TGTGCCAGCAGCCCGACAGGTGACTATGGCTACACCTTC	CASSPTGDYGYTF
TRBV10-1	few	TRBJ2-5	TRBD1	TGCGCCAGCAGTGAGGGACAGGGCCTGGTCGAGACCCAGTACTTC	CASSEGQGLVETQYF
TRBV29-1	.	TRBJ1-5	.	TGCAGCGTTCAGGAGAATAGCAATCAGCCCCAGCATTTT	CSVQENSNQPQHF
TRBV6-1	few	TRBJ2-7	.	TGTGCCAGCAGACCCCGGGACTGGAGCTCCTACGAGCAGTACTTC	CASRPRDWSSYEQYF
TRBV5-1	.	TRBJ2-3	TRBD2	TGCGCCAGCAGCTTTTGGTCTTCCGGGACTAGCGGCACAGATACGCAGTATTTT	CASSFWSSGTSGTDTQYF
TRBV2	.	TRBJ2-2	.	TGTGCCAGCAGTGAGTGGGACACTTTCACCGGGGAGCTGTTTTTT	CASSEWDTFTGELFF